A selection of T cell receptor beta chains follows, all from one sample in a study of T-cell memory formation after mild COVID-19. TCRdb re-called the 5' RACE reads with MiXCR, one entry per CDR3 protein. The sample includes almost 550,000 distinct CDR3 sequences, 20% seen only once; the top ten take around 13%. The specimen was PBMCs or a T cell subset sorted from them (not recorded which). These receptors all stem from an adult woman who had mild COVID-19 (a few samples of this study predate the infection). Cell type and time point are not known. Each CDR3 is given without its conserved first and last residue. The order of the fields is V gene, CDR3 protein.

v_gene: TRBV5-1; CDR3aa: ASSLDSEYEQY
v_gene: TRBV6-5; CDR3aa: ASSYSGESTEAF
v_gene: TRBV14; CDR3aa: ASSQERLAGESQY
v_gene: TRBV7-8; CDR3aa: ASSSKQGAFLETQY
v_gene: TRBV20-1; CDR3aa: SLSGSAKNIQY
v_gene: TRBV5-1; CDR3aa: ASSLQARAGEKLF
v_gene: TRBV10-3; CDR3aa: AISTGTSASYEQY
v_gene: TRBV5-1; CDR3aa: ASTPAGGSYGYT
v_gene: TRBV7-3; CDR3aa: ASSHRQGDGYT
v_gene: TRBV28; CDR3aa: ASSFDWADLRGGETDTQY
v_gene: TRBV5-1; CDR3aa: ASSFQGTGDTQY
v_gene: TRBV7-8; CDR3aa: ASSLIGMNTEAF
v_gene: TRBV7-2; CDR3aa: ASSLDRIGTEAF
v_gene: TRBV7-9; CDR3aa: ASSLKAPGESSNQPQH
v_gene: TRBV6-6; CDR3aa: ASSYTAARTDTQY
v_gene: TRBV12-3/TRBV12-4; CDR3aa: ASSQGLEGVELAKNIQY
v_gene: TRBV30; CDR3aa: AWNRDAEAF
v_gene: TRBV12-3/TRBV12-4; CDR3aa: ASCGFASGTVEQY
v_gene: TRBV9; CDR3aa: ASSPSENTGELF
v_gene: TRBV18; CDR3aa: ASSPIGQTYEQY
v_gene: TRBV5-8; CDR3aa: ASSFIRQGLNTGELF
v_gene: TRBV7-9; CDR3aa: ASSSRRNTEAF
v_gene: TRBV5-1; CDR3aa: ASSLADVDTEAF
v_gene: TRBV7-3; CDR3aa: ASSVTSPVASSYEQY
v_gene: TRBV19; CDR3aa: ASSMYQQETQY
v_gene: TRBV7-9; CDR3aa: ASSPPPGAGNTIY
v_gene: TRBV9; CDR3aa: ASSVEGGGYNEQF
v_gene: TRBV30; CDR3aa: AWSAGVPYNEQF
v_gene: TRBV20-1; CDR3aa: SAKKGQENTEAF
v_gene: TRBV6-6; CDR3aa: ASSYSQGPYEQY
v_gene: TRBV14; CDR3aa: ASSPQIGLGYT
v_gene: TRBV7-6; CDR3aa: ASSPAGVPSLPYYNEQF
v_gene: TRBV27; CDR3aa: ASSPTSGGVNEQF
v_gene: TRBV18; CDR3aa: ASSPLPKGGGTEAF
v_gene: TRBV4-2; CDR3aa: ASSREGALYNEQF
v_gene: TRBV5-1; CDR3aa: ASSFGFQRSTDTQY
v_gene: TRBV18; CDR3aa: ASSPRSASTDTQY
v_gene: TRBV25-1; CDR3aa: ASSEWRGGTDTQY
v_gene: TRBV5-1; CDR3aa: ASSSSVGDTEAF
v_gene: TRBV7-8; CDR3aa: ASSLSGPNTEAF
v_gene: TRBV3-1; CDR3aa: ASSQDDSPLYGYT
v_gene: TRBV7-2; CDR3aa: ASSPPRGQGGNYGYT
v_gene: TRBV4-2; CDR3aa: ASSQVPGLAPDTQY
v_gene: TRBV5-5; CDR3aa: ASSPSTGLITDTQY
v_gene: TRBV10-3; CDR3aa: AISDHTSGISDTQY
v_gene: TRBV6-5; CDR3aa: ASSYGSSMNTEAF
v_gene: TRBV13; CDR3aa: ASSQSGRPNTEAF
v_gene: TRBV11-2; CDR3aa: ASSLAAGDYTEAF
v_gene: TRBV6-2/TRBV6-3; CDR3aa: ASRGASNEQY
v_gene: TRBV9; CDR3aa: ASSVGSGGRGSPLH
v_gene: TRBV20-1; CDR3aa: SARAQGAGTNEKLF
v_gene: TRBV21-1; CDR3aa: ASNRYKRAPYEQY
v_gene: TRBV6-6; CDR3aa: ASSSGQALLYEQY
v_gene: TRBV7-2; CDR3aa: ASSLAAKDTQY
v_gene: TRBV19; CDR3aa: ATTKETQY